This T cell receptor beta chain is from a study of CD4+ T cells in melanoma. Overall study findings and caveats: Reportedly, melanoma neoantigen-specific CD4+ T cells showed varied differentiation states. A reported correlation linked neoantigen-specific CD4+ T cells to CD8+, macrophage and B cell function.

Clones were read by immunoSEQ multiplex PCR, and TCRdb kept only the in-frame ones, dropping some. Of 20,000 to 25,000 clones listed, roughly four fifths are singletons. The table lists this clone with a count of one. Its antigen is not known. The sequenced material came from cells from a culture (not recorded whether cultured in vitro). This TCR was sampled from a human donor with melanoma.

The CDR3 bases are TGTGCCAGCAGCTTTCCCCGTTCGTATGGTACCGGGGAGCTGTTTTTT. Its protein product is CASSFPRSYGTGELFF. V is TRBV5-8 and J is TRBJ2-2; D gene uncertain. Germline values: CDR1 SGHTS, CDR2 YDEGEE. The CDR3 totals 16 residues. The V and J ends lost 2 bases and 5 bases respectively, with 16 bases between them.